Below are 26 T cell receptor beta chains sequenced from a single sample in a study of T cell responses to AZD1222 COVID-19 vaccine. Assay: immunoSEQ multiplex PCR; the TCRdb copy retains only in-frame clones and omits some. Among approximately 200,000 clones listed, roughly 88% were seen once. This material consisted of peripheral blood, taken on day 0 of AZD1222 vaccination. Source of these receptors: an adult in good health.

V is TRBV9 and J is TRBJ1-4; the match to TRBD1 covers 7 bases. The ends lost 4 bases at V and 4 bases at J; junction bases unmatched: 7. Germline CDR1 reads SGDLS; CDR2 reads YYNGEE. The CDR3 covers 15 residues. The CDR3 is CASSPRDRNNEKLFF. The DNA for the CDR3 is TGTGCCAGCAGCCCCCGGGACAGAAATAATGAAAAACTGTTTTTT.

This chain joins TRBV5-1 and TRBJ1-3; 8 bases match TRBD1. The CDR3 is 16 residues long. The germline CDR1 and CDR2 sequences are SGHRS and YFSETQ. The ends lost 4 bases at V and 6 bases at J; junction bases unmatched: 12. The CDR3 nucleotides read TGCGCCAGCAGCCCCACCGGGACAGGTCTCGAAAACACCATATATTTT. Amino acid sequence: CASSPTGTGLENTIYF.

The genes are TRBV5-8 and TRBJ2-2; TRBD2 is a possible D gene (6 bases). CDR1 is SGHTS and CDR2 is YDEGEE in the germline V gene. The length of the CDR3 is 18 residues. The V end lost 1 base, the J end lost 1 base, and 17 bases lay between the germline ends. CDR3: CASSLWTTHLMNTGELFF. DNA for the CDR3: TGTGCCAGCAGCTTGTGGACTACCCATCTAATGAACACCGGGGAGCTGTTTTTT.

The gene calls are TRBV10-3 and TRBJ2-3, with 7 bases fitting TRBD1. CDR1 is ENHRY and CDR2 is SYGVKD in the germline V gene. V was clipped by 2 bases and J by 12 bases; unmatched bases: 8. The CDR3 is made up of 13 amino acids. CDR3 nucleotide sequence: TGTGCCATCAGTGAGAGAGAAACAGGGGATCAGTATTTT. This sequence encodes CAISERETGDQYF.

The V call is TRBV30, the J call TRBJ1-5; perhaps TRBD1 as D (6 bases). CDR1 and CDR2 from the germline V gene are GTSNPN and SVGIG (reference sequence). Deletions cut 5 bases from V and 7 bases from J, with 18 bases between. The CDR3 has 14 residues. The DNA of the CDR3 is TGTGCCTGGTCCTTAACAGGGATAAGCCAGCCCCAGCATTTT. Amino acid sequence: CAWSLTGISQPQHF. The full variable domain, with the rest looked up from reference TRBV30 and TRBJ1-5, is SQTIHQWPATLVQPVGSPLSLECTVEGTSNPNLYWYRQAAGRGLQLLFYSVGIGQISSEVPQNLSASRPQDRQFILSSKKLLLSDSGFYLCAWSLTGISQPQHFGDGTRLSIL.

The chain links TRBV27 to TRBJ1-4, with D hard to call. Trimming stripped 2 bases from V and 8 bases from J, with 15 bases between. Germline lookup yields CDR1 MNHEY and CDR2 SMNVEV (reference sequence). This CDR3 spans 15 amino acids. CDR3 sequence: CASSLSLGFSEKLFF. The CDR3 DNA follows: TGTGCCAGCAGTTTAAGTTTGGGGTTTTCAGAAAAACTGTTTTTT.

The chain is built from TRBV7-6 and TRBJ2-1; 9 bases match TRBD2. This CDR3 is built from 18 residues. Germline CDR1 is SGHVS and CDR2 is FNYEAQ. J was trimmed by 0 bases and V by 2 bases; bases with no gene match: 8. CDR3: CASSLKASGTSSYNEQFF. The CDR3, as DNA: TGTGCCAGCAGCTTAAAGGCTAGCGGGACGAGCTCCTACAATGAGCAGTTCTTC.

This chain joins TRBV15 and TRBJ1-5; a possible D gene is TRBD1 (6 bases). Germline lookup yields CDR1 LNHNV and CDR2 YYDKDF (reference sequence). The CDR3 is 16 residues long. V was pared by 0 bases and J by 7 bases, with 16 bases between. CDR3 in DNA: TGTGCCACCAGCAGAGATCAATCAGGGGTTGGGCAGCCCCAGCATTTT. Its translation: CATSRDQSGVGQPQHF.

Only one count was recorded for this clone. V and J are TRBV19 and TRBJ2-7; the match to TRBD2 covers 10 bases. Germline CDR1 LNHDA, CDR2 SQIVND (reference sequence). The CDR3 covers 15 residues. V trimming: 5 bases; J trimming: 2 bases; junction bases outside the gene matches: 6. In DNA form, the CDR3 reads TGTGCCAGTAGTCTCCAAGCGGGGGGGGCCTACGAGCAGTACTTC. This sequence encodes CASSLQAGGAYEQYF.

This chain connects TRBV10-3 to TRBJ2-7; possible D gene TRBD1, 6 bases. From germline, CDR1 is ENHRY and CDR2 SYGVKD. V shed 0 bases and J shed 3 bases, with 15 bases lying between them. The length of the CDR3 is 16 residues. The CDR3 is CAISESGRGINYEQYF. CDR3 sequence (DNA): TGTGCCATCAGTGAGTCCGGCAGGGGAATTAACTACGAGCAGTACTTC.

The chain combines TRBV29-1 with TRBJ2-1; the match to TRBD2 covers 8 bases. Germline-derived CDR1 and CDR2 are SQVTM and ANQGSEA. V lost 7 bases, J lost 2 bases, and 7 bases stayed unmatched. CDR3 length: 14 residues. CDR3: CSASGGETYNEQFF. The CDR3 bases are TGCAGCGCCAGCGGGGGAGAAACCTACAATGAGCAGTTCTTC.

V and J are TRBV7-2 and TRBJ2-7; 8 nucleotides match TRBD2. Germline-derived CDR1 and CDR2 are SGHTA and FQGNSA. The ends lost 5 bases at V and 1 base at J; junction bases unmatched: 7. This CDR3 is built from 15 residues. CDR3 sequence: CASSPIAGRSYEQYF. The DNA of the CDR3 is TGTGCCAGCAGCCCCATAGCGGGGCGATCCTACGAGCAGTACTTC.

This clone was counted only a few times. The V gene is TRBV28, the J gene TRBJ1-4; 8 positions match TRBD1. CDR3 length: 15 residues. The ends lost 4 bases at V and 4 bases at J; junction bases unmatched: 5. Germline V gives CDR1 MDHEN, CDR2 SYDVKM. DNA for the CDR3: TGTGCCAGCAGTTCCCAGGGGGCCGTTAATGAAAAACTGTTTTTT. Translation gives CASSSQGAVNEKLFF.

V and J are TRBV2 and TRBJ1-6; TRBD1 aligns across 7 bases. Germline assignment: CDR1 SNHLY and CDR2 FYNNEI. CDR3 length: 15 amino acids. After removal of 6 bases from V and 7 bases from J, the junction contained 9 bases not matched to a gene. The CDR3 bases are TGTGCCAGCAGCACCGAGACAGGGTACAATTCACCCCTCCACTTT. Translating gives CASSTETGYNSPLHF.

V is TRBV2 and J is TRBJ2-3; D is unclear. CDR1 is SNHLY and CDR2 is FYNNEI in the germline V gene. V was shortened by 3 bases and J by 2 bases, with 6 bases between the two germline ends. This CDR3 region has 13 residues. CDR3 protein: CASSDRNTDTQYF. The CDR3 DNA is TGTGCCAGCAGTGACAGGAACACAGATACGCAGTATTTT.

This chain joins TRBV4-2 and TRBJ2-6; the D gene could be TRBD1 or TRBD2 (5 bases each). Germline V gene lookup returns CDR1 LGHNA and CDR2 YNFKEQ. CDR3 length: 17 residues. V lost 4 bases and J 1 base, leaving 14 bases between the germline ends. The CDR3 DNA sequence: TGTGCCAGCAGCCTGAGTATCGGGGCGTCTGGGGCCAACGTCCTGACTTTC. Amino acids: CASSLSIGASGANVLTF.

The rearrangement uses TRBV6-5 and TRBJ1-3; D perhaps matches TRBD1 (5 bases). Trimming cost V 5 bases and J 4 bases, with 12 bases left between them. This CDR3 region has 14 residues. Germline V CDR1 and CDR2: MNHEY, SVGAGI. The CDR3 loop is CASSTGTPGNTIYF. CDR3 bases: TGTGCCAGCAGTACCGGGACGCCGGGAAACACCATATATTTT.

The chain is built from TRBV5-4 and TRBJ1-4, with 7 bases identical to TRBD1. The V gene's germline CDR1 is SGHNT and CDR2 YYREEE (reference sequence). CDR3 length equals 12 residues. V was clipped by 4 bases and J by 7 bases; unmatched bases: 1. The CDR3 DNA follows: TGTGCCAGCAGCCACAGGGGTGAAAAACTGTTTTTT. It specifies CASSHRGEKLFF.

The chain joins TRBV4-2 to TRBJ1-2; D possibly corresponds to TRBD1 (5 bases). V lost 5 bases, J lost 6 bases, and 13 bases lay in between. CDR1 and CDR2 from the germline V gene are LGHNA and YNFKEQ. This CDR3 is 13 amino acids long. The CDR3 sequence: CASSTPGRDGYTF. CDR3 bases: TGTGCCAGCAGCACTCCAGGGCGGGATGGCTACACCTTC.

J is TRBJ2-3 and V is TRBV7-6; D unresolved. Trimming pared 4 bases from V and 2 bases from J, leaving 7 bases between. Per germline, CDR1 SGHVS and CDR2 FNYEAQ. The CDR3 spans 13 residues. This CDR3 is CASSSTVTDTQYF. The CDR3 coding sequence is TGTGCCAGCAGCTCAACGGTCACAGATACGCAGTATTTT.

The chain employs TRBV19 and TRBJ2-3; 14 bases are a match to TRBD2. This CDR3 contains 16 residues. With 8 bases clipped from V and 0 bases from J, the junction kept 4 bases outside the gene matches. CDR1 and CDR2 (germline): LNHDA, SQIVND (reference sequence). The CDR3 here is CASARLAGGSTDTQYF. DNA of the CDR3: TGTGCCAGTGCCCGACTAGCGGGGGGGAGCACAGATACGCAGTATTTT.

The chain has TRBV5-6 and TRBJ1-5; 7 bases fit TRBD1. This CDR3 spans 14 amino acids. Germline values: CDR1 SGHDT, CDR2 YYEEEE. The junction had 4 bases not matched to a gene; V was cut back by 3 bases and J by 4 bases. In DNA form, the CDR3 reads TGTGCCAGCAGCTCCCCGACAGGGAATCAGCCCCAGCATTTT. It yields the protein CASSSPTGNQPQHF.

CDR3 nucleotide sequence: TGTGCCAGCAGCTTGGAGCCGTCCTCCTACGAGCAGTACTTC. It encodes CASSLEPSSYEQYF. This chain connects TRBV5-4 to TRBJ2-7; D unresolved. V was clipped by 0 bases and J by 0 bases, with 7 bases between them. The length of the CDR3 is 14 residues. The germline gives CDR1 SGHNT, CDR2 YYREEE (reference sequence).

The V and J genes are TRBV28 and TRBJ1-2, with D possibly being TRBD1 (5 bases). Trimming pared 10 bases from V and 6 bases from J, leaving 27 bases between. The CDR3 has 16 amino acids. In germline, CDR1 is MDHEN, CDR2 SYDVKM. CDR3 in amino acids: CAITFRGRSGQHGYTF. CDR3 bases: TGTGCCATCACCTTTCGGGGTCGCTCAGGGCAGCATGGCTACACCTTC.

The chain couples TRBV21-1 to TRBJ1-1. TRBV21-1 is a documented pseudogene. The CDR3 loop spans 13 amino acids. The CDR3 region is CASSKRHEIEAFF. The CDR3 DNA is TGTGCCAGCAGCAAACGCCATGAGATTGAAGCTTTCTTT.

The chain uses TRBV12-3 or TRBV12-4 and TRBJ1-1, with TRBD1 as a possible D gene (5 bases). This CDR3 comprises 12 residues. The V end lost 7 bases, the J end lost 6 bases, and 12 bases lay between the germline ends. CDR3: CASKMGGAEAFF. Here the CDR3 DNA reads TGTGCCAGCAAAATGGGGGGAGCTGAAGCTTTCTTT.